The 7 T cell receptor beta chains below come from one sample, sequenced in a study of cytomegalovirus exposure and HLA in healthy donors. The data were produced by immunoSEQ multiplex PCR, yet TCRdb's version contains in-frame clones alone and is incomplete. The repertoire includes 120,000 to 150,000 clones, over 80% of them detected once, and 3.5% to 5% sits in the top ten. The specimen sequenced was PBMCs. The receptor source for this set is a man between 18 and 35 years old in good health and CMV-seropositive.

This chain uses TRBV18 with TRBJ2-2; D gene ambiguous. V was cut by 6 bases and J by 10 bases, with 9 bases left in between. Germline CDR1 reads KGHSH; CDR2 reads LQKENI. The CDR3 extends over 11 amino acids. CDR3 nucleotides: TGTGCCAGCTCCGAGGCCGCGGAGCTGTTTTTT. This gives the protein CASSEAAELFF.

The rearrangement uses TRBV13 and TRBJ2-4, with a weak D call TRBD1 (6 bases). V was pared by 5 bases and J by 4 bases, with 12 bases between. Per germline, CDR1 PRHDT and CDR2 FYEKMQ (reference sequence). The CDR3 spans 14 residues. The CDR3 protein is CASSKQGWKNIQYF. The CDR3 region has the DNA TGTGCCAGCAGCAAACAGGGATGGAAAAACATTCAGTACTTC.

The gene calls are TRBV5-4 and TRBJ1-2; TRBD1 is a possible D gene (5 bases). V was trimmed by 0 bases and J by 5 bases, leaving 17 bases between them. Germline V gives CDR1 SGHNT, CDR2 YYREEE (reference sequence). The CDR3 is 16 residues long. CDR3 in amino acids: CASSLGRTAEGYGYTF. The CDR3 coding sequence is TGTGCCAGCAGCTTGGGGAGGACGGCGGAGGGGTATGGCTACACCTTC.

V usage is TRBV18 and J usage is TRBJ2-1; D may be TRBD1 (6 bases). Trimming left V 5 bases short and J 5 bases short, with 19 bases between. CDR1 and CDR2 from the germline V gene are KGHSH and LQKENI. The length of the CDR3 is 16 residues. The CDR3: CASSSLDSFVHNEQFF. The CDR3 coding sequence is TGTGCCAGCTCATCGTTGGACAGTTTTGTCCACAATGAGCAGTTCTTC.

The genes are TRBV5-4 and TRBJ2-7, with D uncertain. Germline CDR1 SGHNT, CDR2 YYREEE (reference sequence). Deletions cut 0 bases from V and 0 bases from J, with 10 bases between. The length of the CDR3 is 15 residues. CDR3 protein: CASSLEAESSYEQYF. In DNA form, the CDR3 reads TGTGCCAGCAGCTTGGAGGCGGAGAGCTCCTACGAGCAGTACTTC. Supplemented by reference TRBV5-4 and TRBJ2-7, the full variable domain reads ETGVTQSPTHLIKTRGQQVTLRCSSQSGHNTVSWYQQALGQGPQFIFQYYREEENGRGNFPPRFSGLQFPNYSSELNVNALELDDSALYLCASSLEAESSYEQYFGPGTRLTVT.

This clone is a singleton in its sample. The V gene is TRBV5-1, the J gene TRBJ2-1; 8 bases align to TRBD2. Germline V CDR1 and CDR2: SGHRS, YFSETQ. The CDR3 has 15 residues. Losses at the gene ends were 7 bases for V and 0 bases for J; bases not matched to a gene: 6. CDR3 in DNA: TGCGCCAGCTCGGGGGGGGCTCGCTCCTACAATGAGCAGTTCTTC. Translated: CASSGGARSYNEQFF.

The chain is built from TRBV19 and TRBJ1-6, with D possibly being TRBD1 (6 bases). CDR3 length: 17 residues. Germline loops: CDR1 LNHDA, CDR2 SQIVND (reference sequence). Trimming shortened V by 1 base and J by 15 bases, and 25 bases separated the two germline ends. The CDR3 DNA sequence: TGTGCCAGTAGTATAGTTTCGGGGGGACAAGGACGAGGACTCCTCCACTTT. Its protein product is CASSIVSGGQGRGLLHF. The full variable domain, its missing parts supplied by reference TRBV19 and TRBJ1-6, is DGGITQSPKYLFRKEGQNVTLSCEQNLNHDAMYWYRQDPGQGLRLIYYSQIVNDFQKGDIAEGYSVSREKKESFPLTVTSAQKNPTAFYLCASSIVSGGQGRGLLHFGNGTRLTVT.